This TCR beta chain emerged from a study of T cells in Graves' hyperthyroidism and ophthalmopathy. TCR beta CDR3 regions were amplified from RNA. The HTBI primer set drove a first-round RT-PCR of the TCR CDR3. TCRdb used MiXCR to reprocess the multiplex PCR reads, holding one entry per CDR3 protein. The sample contains hundreds of thousands of distinct CDR3 sequences, 15% to 17% of which appear only once. Germline V lookup: CDR1 DFQATT, CDR2 SNEGSKA (reference sequence). This CDR3 has 15 residues. V shed 7 bases, J shed 7 bases, and the junction held 13 bases outside the gene matches. This clonotype showed up many times.

This sequence was found in a young woman with Graves' hyperthyroidism. Sequenced material: blood. This chain joins TRBV20-1 and TRBJ2-2, with 9 bases matching TRBD1. DNA for the CDR3: TGCAGTGTTTACCGACAGGGGGGTCGTCACGGGGAGCTGTTTTTT. Its protein product is CSVYRQGGRHGELFF.